This is a list of T cell receptor beta chains from one sample in a study of cytomegalovirus exposure and HLA in healthy donors. The assay was immunoSEQ multiplex PCR, and TCRdb's table has in-frame clones only and misses some. The sample consists of approximately 190,000 clones, roughly four fifths of them appearing once. The sample taken for sequencing was PBMCs. These receptors all come from a man aged 35 to 55 in good health and CMV-seropositive. CDR3s include the opening cysteine and the closing phenylalanine or tryptophan. A D gene is named only where the DNA matches it firmly. The size of a clone is reported for some rows only, either as once, few or many, or as a class for expanded clones.

V gene	clone size	J gene	D gene	CDR3 protein	CDR3 DNA
TRBV10-3	.	TRBJ2-7	TRBD2	CAIRGTSGSPSSYEQYF	TGTGCCATCAGGGGGACTAGCGGGAGCCCCAGCTCCTACGAGCAGTACTTC
TRBV18	.	TRBJ1-1	.	CASSPSAMGRGNTEAFF	TGTGCCAGCTCCCCGAGTGCGATGGGGCGGGGGAACACTGAAGCTTTCTTT
TRBV7-2	.	TRBJ2-5	TRBD1	CASSPGTANQETQYF	TGTGCCAGCAGCCCCGGGACAGCAAACCAAGAGACCCAGTACTTC
TRBV7-3	.	TRBJ1-4	.	CASSLNGAANEKLFF	TGTGCCAGCAGCTTAAATGGGGCAGCTAATGAAAAACTGTTTTTT
TRBV6-6	.	TRBJ2-7	TRBD1	CASSHTGGIYEQYF	TGTGCCAGCAGTCATACAGGGGGCATATACGAGCAGTACTTC
TRBV15	few	TRBJ1-2	.	CATSRERVGYGYTF	TGTGCCACCAGCAGAGAGAGGGTCGGCTATGGCTACACCTTC
TRBV4-1	once	TRBJ2-7	TRBD1	CASSHPGTGGFYEQYF	TGCGCCAGCAGCCACCCCGGGACAGGGGGCTTTTACGAGCAGTACTTC
TRBV6-1	.	TRBJ1-5	.	CASTPGYGQPQHF	TGTGCCAGCACCCCCGGGTATGGGCAGCCCCAGCATTTT
TRBV6-6	.	TRBJ2-1	TRBD1	CASNLDRANEQFF	TGTGCCAGCAACCTGGACAGGGCTAATGAGCAGTTCTTC
TRBV27	.	TRBJ2-3	TRBD2	CASSLRAGRTDTQYF	TGTGCCAGCAGTTTACGAGCGGGACGCACAGATACGCAGTATTTT
TRBV2	.	TRBJ1-5	.	CASNEGVDQPQHF	TGTGCCAGCAACGAGGGAGTAGATCAGCCCCAGCATTTT
TRBV5-6	.	TRBJ2-3	.	CASTRGDTQYF	TGTGCCAGCACACGGGGAGATACGCAGTATTTT
TRBV28	.	TRBJ2-1	TRBD2	CASSLCSGCRNEQFF	TGTGCCAGCAGTTTATGTAGCGGGTGCCGCAATGAGCAGTTCTTC
TRBV7-9	.	TRBJ2-3	TRBD2	CASRRLAGGQGDTQYF	TGTGCCAGCAGGCGACTAGCGGGAGGCCAGGGGGATACGCAGTATTTT
TRBV13	.	TRBJ2-2	.	CASSELAGELFF	TGTGCCAGCAGCGAACTAGCCGGGGAGCTGTTTTTT
TRBV4-2	.	TRBJ2-3	.	CASSQDRVSTDTQYF	TGTGCCAGCAGCCAAGACAGGGTTAGCACAGATACGCAGTATTTT
TRBV15	.	TRBJ2-1	.	CATSTYPGSYNEQFF	TGTGCCACCAGCACATACCCGGGGTCCTACAATGAGCAGTTCTTC
TRBV18	.	TRBJ1-1	TRBD1	CASSPGQGGTEAFF	TGTGCCAGCTCACCGGGACAGGGGGGGACTGAAGCTTTCTTT
TRBV7-8	.	TRBJ1-1	TRBD1	CASSLQDRNINTEAFF	TGTGCCAGCAGCTTACAGGACAGGAACATCAACACTGAAGCTTTCTTT
TRBV27	.	TRBJ1-1	.	CASSFYGTGNRAFF	TGTGCCAGCAGTTTCTATGGTACAGGGAATAGAGCTTTCTTT
TRBV11-2	.	TRBJ1-3	.	CASSYRANTIYF	TGTGCCAGCAGCTACAGGGCAAACACCATATATTTT
TRBV28	.	TRBJ2-5	.	CASSLRAGETQYF	TGTGCCAGCAGTTTACGGGCGGGGGAGACCCAGTACTTC
TRBV18	.	TRBJ2-1	TRBD2	CASSPSSAGGVYNEQFF	TGTGCCAGCTCACCTAGCAGTGCGGGAGGGGTTTACAATGAGCAGTTCTTC
TRBV2	.	TRBJ2-6	.	CASSVQGSGANVLTF	TGTGCCAGCAGCGTTCAGGGATCTGGGGCCAACGTCCTGACTTTC
TRBV7-9	few	TRBJ2-7	.	CASSAPGRYEQYF	TGTGCCAGCAGCGCCCCAGGGAGGTACGAGCAGTACTTC
TRBV6-5	.	TRBJ2-7	TRBD1	CASRGDRTYEQYF	TGTGCCAGCAGAGGGGACAGAACCTACGAGCAGTACTTC
TRBV7-9	.	TRBJ2-1	TRBD2	CASSGTSEKQFF	TGTGCCAGCAGCGGGACTAGCGAGAAGCAGTTCTTC
TRBV4-2	.	TRBJ2-7	.	CASSQDPNSYEQYF	TGTGCCAGCAGCCAAGACCCCAATTCCTACGAGCAGTACTTC
TRBV4-1	few	TRBJ2-1	TRBD2	CASSQLGLAVYNEQFF	TGCGCCAGCAGCCAACTAGGACTAGCGGTCTACAATGAGCAGTTCTTC
TRBV21-1	.	TRBJ1-5	.	CASSNNTEGGQNDQPQHF	TGTGCCAGCAGCAATAATACGGAGGGGGGACAGAACGATCAGCCCCAGCATTTT
TRBV11-2	.	TRBJ2-1	TRBD2	CASSQLAGAGNEQFF	TGTGCCAGCAGCCAGCTAGCGGGAGCAGGGAATGAGCAGTTCTTC
TRBV7-9	.	TRBJ1-2	.	CASSLGGGATYGYTF	TGTGCCAGCAGCTTAGGGGGGGGCGCTACCTATGGCTACACCTTC
TRBV6-1	.	TRBJ1-2	.	CASSEGWERSFYGYTF	TGTGCCAGCAGTGAAGGCTGGGAGAGGTCCTTCTATGGCTACACCTTC
TRBV6-5	once	TRBJ2-7	.	CASRRGGGTHEQYF	TGTGCCAGCAGGAGAGGCGGCGGGACCCACGAGCAGTACTTC
TRBV7-3	.	TRBJ2-7	.	CASSSAGSWQYF	TGTGCCAGCAGCTCTGCAGGGTCGTGGCAGTACTTC
TRBV9	.	TRBJ2-3	.	CASSIGGTEPTDTQYF	TGTGCCAGCAGCATAGGGGGGACAGAGCCCACAGATACGCAGTATTTT
TRBV4-2	.	TRBJ2-7	.	CASSQDPGMNSYEQYF	TGTGCCAGCAGCCAAGATCCGGGGATGAACTCCTACGAGCAGTACTTC
TRBV28	.	TRBJ1-4	TRBD1	CASSLYWGRGSGTEKLFF	TGTGCCAGCAGTTTATATTGGGGCAGGGGGTCGGGGACTGAAAAACTGTTTTTT
TRBV5-1	.	TRBJ2-2	.	CASSLDSPTGELFF	TGCGCCAGCAGCTTGGACAGCCCCACCGGGGAGCTGTTTTTT
TRBV13	once	TRBJ1-1	TRBD1	CASSMDRGRTEAFF	TGTGCCAGCAGCATGGACAGGGGAAGGACTGAAGCTTTCTTT
TRBV11-3	.	TRBJ2-1	TRBD2	CASSRRTSGGEQFF	TGTGCCAGCAGCCGCCGGACTAGCGGTGGTGAGCAGTTCTTC
TRBV7-8	once	TRBJ2-3	.	CASSFNRGGVYTDTQYF	TGTGCCAGCAGCTTCAACAGGGGGGGGGTGTACACAGATACGCAGTATTTT
TRBV27	.	TRBJ2-6	.	CASSPDSGANVLTF	TGTGCCAGCAGTCCAGACTCTGGGGCCAACGTCCTGACTTTC
TRBV5-4	.	TRBJ1-2	.	CASSAATVHYGYTF	TGTGCCAGCAGCGCTGCGACAGTTCACTATGGCTACACCTTC